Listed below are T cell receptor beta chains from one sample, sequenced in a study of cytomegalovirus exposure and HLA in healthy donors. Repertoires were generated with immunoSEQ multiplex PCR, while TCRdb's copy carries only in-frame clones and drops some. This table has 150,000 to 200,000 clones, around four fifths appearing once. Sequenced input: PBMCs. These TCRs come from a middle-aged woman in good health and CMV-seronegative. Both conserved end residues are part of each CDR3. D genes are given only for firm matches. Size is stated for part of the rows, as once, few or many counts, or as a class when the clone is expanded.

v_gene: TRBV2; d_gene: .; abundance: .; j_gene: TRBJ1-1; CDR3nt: TGTGCCAGCAGGGGGCAGTCCCGCACTGAAGCTTTCTTT; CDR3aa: CASRGQSRTEAFF
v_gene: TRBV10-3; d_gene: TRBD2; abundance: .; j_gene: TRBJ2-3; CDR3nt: TGTGCCATCAGTGAGTCGCCTAGCGGGAGGGCTAGCACAGATACGCAGTATTTT; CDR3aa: CAISESPSGRASTDTQYF
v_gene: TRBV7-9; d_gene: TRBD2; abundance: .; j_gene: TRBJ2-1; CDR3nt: TGTGCCAGCAGCTCCGGTAGCGGGAGGCGTAATGAGCAGTTCTTC; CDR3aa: CASSSGSGRRNEQFF
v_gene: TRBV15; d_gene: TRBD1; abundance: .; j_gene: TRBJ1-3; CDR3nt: TGTGCCACCAGCAGAGAACGGGTGTTGCCTGGAGGGGGCAGAAACACCATATATTTT; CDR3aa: CATSRERVLPGGGRNTIYF
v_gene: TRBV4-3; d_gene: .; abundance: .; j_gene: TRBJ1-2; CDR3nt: TGCGCCAGCAGCCAAGAGTTTCTTGGGCAGGACTATGGCTACACCTTC; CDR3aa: CASSQEFLGQDYGYTF
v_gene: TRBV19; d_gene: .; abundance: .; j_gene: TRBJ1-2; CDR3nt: TGTGCCAGTAGTATTGGAGGAAGAGCTAACTATGGCTACACCTTC; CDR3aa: CASSIGGRANYGYTF
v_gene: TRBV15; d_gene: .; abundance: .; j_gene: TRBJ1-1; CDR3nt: TGTGCCACCAGCCGTGAGAGGACACTACTGGCAGCTTTCTTT; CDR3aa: CATSRERTLLAAFF
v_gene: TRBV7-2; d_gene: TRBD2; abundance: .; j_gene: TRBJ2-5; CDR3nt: TGTGCCAGCAGCTTTTTGCGACTAGCGGTAGACGAGACCCAGTACTTC; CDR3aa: CASSFLRLAVDETQYF
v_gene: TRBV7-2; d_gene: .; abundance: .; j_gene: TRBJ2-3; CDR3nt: TGTGCCAGTTCTCAGTTCACAGATACGCAGTATTTT; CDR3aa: CASSQFTDTQYF
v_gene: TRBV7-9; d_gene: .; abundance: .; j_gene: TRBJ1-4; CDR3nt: TGTGCCAGCAGCCCGGGGGGGTCGAATGAAAAACTGTTTTTT; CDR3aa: CASSPGGSNEKLFF
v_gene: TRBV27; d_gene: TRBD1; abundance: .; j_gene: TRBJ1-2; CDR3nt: TGTGCCAGCAGTCTCACCTCCGGGACAGGGGTAGGTGGCTACACCTTC; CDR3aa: CASSLTSGTGVGGYTF
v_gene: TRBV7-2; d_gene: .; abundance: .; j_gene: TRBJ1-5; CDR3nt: TGTGCCAGCAACGAACAGGGAAATCAGCCCCAGCATTTT; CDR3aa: CASNEQGNQPQHF
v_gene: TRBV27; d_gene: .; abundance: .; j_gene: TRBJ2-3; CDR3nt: TGTGCCAGCAGTTTAGAGCGGGCCGGGACAGATACGCAGTATTTT; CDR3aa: CASSLERAGTDTQYF
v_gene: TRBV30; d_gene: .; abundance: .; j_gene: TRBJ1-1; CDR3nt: TGTGCCTGGAGTGGAATTGTCCCGGGCACTGAAGCTTTCTTT; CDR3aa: CAWSGIVPGTEAFF
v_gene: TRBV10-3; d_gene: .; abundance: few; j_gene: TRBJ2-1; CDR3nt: TGTGCCATCAGCGTGAGCGGCCTGGGCAATGAGCAGTTCTTC; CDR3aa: CAISVSGLGNEQFF
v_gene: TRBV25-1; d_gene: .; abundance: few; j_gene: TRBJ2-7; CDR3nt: TGTGCCAGCAGTGATTCGGTATCTGTCTACGAGCAGTACTTC; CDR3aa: CASSDSVSVYEQYF
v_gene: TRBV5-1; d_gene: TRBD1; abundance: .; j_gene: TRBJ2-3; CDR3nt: TGCGCCAGCAGTTACGCCGGGACAGGGGGCTCAGATACGCAGTATTTT; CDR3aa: CASSYAGTGGSDTQYF